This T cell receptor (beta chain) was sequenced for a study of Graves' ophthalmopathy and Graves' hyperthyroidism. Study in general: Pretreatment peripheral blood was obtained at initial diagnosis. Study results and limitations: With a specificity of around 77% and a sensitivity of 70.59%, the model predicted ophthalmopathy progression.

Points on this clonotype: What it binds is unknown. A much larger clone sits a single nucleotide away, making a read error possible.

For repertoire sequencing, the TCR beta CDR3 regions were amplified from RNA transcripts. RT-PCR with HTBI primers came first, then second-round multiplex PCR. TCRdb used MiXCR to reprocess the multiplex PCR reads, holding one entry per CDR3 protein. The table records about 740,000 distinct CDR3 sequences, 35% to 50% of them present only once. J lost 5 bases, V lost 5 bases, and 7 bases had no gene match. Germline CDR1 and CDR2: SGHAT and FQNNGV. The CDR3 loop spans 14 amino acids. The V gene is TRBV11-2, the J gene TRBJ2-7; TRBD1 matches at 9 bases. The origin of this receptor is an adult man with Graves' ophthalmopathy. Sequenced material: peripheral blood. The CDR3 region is CASSEGTGIDEQYF. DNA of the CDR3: TGTGCCAGCAGCGAAGGGACAGGGATCGACGAGCAGTACTTC.